This T cell receptor beta chain emerged from a study of blood T cells in healthy people across ages. General observations from the study: No one knew whether donors had CMV, which possibly confounded expanded clonotype changes.

The second PCR ran about 6 to 11 cycles with a sample-barcoded 5' primer and J-beta primers. TCRdb called the 5' RACE reads again in MiXCR, with one record for every CDR3 protein. The sample has about 1 million distinct CDR3 sequences; 45% are singletons. Looked up from germline, CDR1 is WSHSY and CDR2 is SAAADI. The length of the CDR3 is 17 residues. After removal of 4 bases from V and 2 bases from J, the junction contained 11 bases not matched to a gene. A remark on this clonotype: Its antigen is currently unknown.

The TCR was taken from a woman aged 60 to 75 in good health. The sample was blood. This rearrangement joins TRBV10-2 to TRBJ2-3; TRBD2 matches at 8 bases. The CDR3 bases are TGCGCCAGCAGTGCGCCCGGGGGCGGGAGGAACACAGATACGCAGTATTTT. Residues: CASSAPGGGRNTDTQYF.